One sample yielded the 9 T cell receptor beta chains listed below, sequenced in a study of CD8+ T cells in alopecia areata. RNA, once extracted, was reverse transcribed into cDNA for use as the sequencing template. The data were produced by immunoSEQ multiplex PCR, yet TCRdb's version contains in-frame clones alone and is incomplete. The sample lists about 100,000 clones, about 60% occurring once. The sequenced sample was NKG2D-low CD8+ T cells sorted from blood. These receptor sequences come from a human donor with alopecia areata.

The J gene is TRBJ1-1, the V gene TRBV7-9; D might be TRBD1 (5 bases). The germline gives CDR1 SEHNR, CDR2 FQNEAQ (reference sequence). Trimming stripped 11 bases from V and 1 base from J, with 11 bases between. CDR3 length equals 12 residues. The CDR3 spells CAYVQGNTEAFF. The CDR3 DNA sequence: TGTGCCTACGTCCAGGGGAACACTGAAGCTTTCTTT.

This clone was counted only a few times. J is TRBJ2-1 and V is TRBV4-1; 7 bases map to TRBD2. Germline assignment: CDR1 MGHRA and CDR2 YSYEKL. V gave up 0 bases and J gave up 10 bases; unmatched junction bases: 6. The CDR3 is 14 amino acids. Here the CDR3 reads CASSQDASGVEQFF. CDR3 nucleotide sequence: TGCGCCAGCAGCCAAGATGCTAGCGGTGTAGAGCAGTTCTTC.

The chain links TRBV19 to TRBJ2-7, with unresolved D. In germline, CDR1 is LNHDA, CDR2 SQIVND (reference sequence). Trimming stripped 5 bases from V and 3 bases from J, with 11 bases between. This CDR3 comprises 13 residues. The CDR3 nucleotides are TGTGCCAGTAGTTACGGCCTTAACTACGAGCAGTACTTC. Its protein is CASSYGLNYEQYF.

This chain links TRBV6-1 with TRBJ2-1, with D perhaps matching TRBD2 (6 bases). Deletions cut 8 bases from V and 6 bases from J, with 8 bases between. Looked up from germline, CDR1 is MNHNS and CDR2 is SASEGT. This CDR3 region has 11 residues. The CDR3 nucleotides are TGTGCCAGCCAGGAGGGCAATGAGCAGTTCTTC. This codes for CASQEGNEQFF.

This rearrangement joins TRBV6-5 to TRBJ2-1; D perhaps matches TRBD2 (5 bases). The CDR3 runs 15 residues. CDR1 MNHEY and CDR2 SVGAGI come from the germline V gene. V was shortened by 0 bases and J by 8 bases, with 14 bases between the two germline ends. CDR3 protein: CASSYSWAGLDEQFF. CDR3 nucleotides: TGTGCCAGCAGTTACTCGTGGGCGGGCTTGGATGAGCAGTTCTTC.

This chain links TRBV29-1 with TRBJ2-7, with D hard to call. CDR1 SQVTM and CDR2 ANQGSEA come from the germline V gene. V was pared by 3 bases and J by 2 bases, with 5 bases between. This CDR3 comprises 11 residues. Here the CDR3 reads CSVDTAYEQYF. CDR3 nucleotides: TGCAGCGTTGATACAGCCTACGAGCAGTACTTC.

The CDR3 DNA reads as TGTGCCAGCAGTTTACCCTTAGCGGAGGGGGGGAACATTCAGTACTTC. Translating gives CASSLPLAEGGNIQYF. This chain uses TRBV28 with TRBJ2-4, with a tentative D call TRBD2 (7 bases). CDR3 size: 16 residues. The V and J ends lost 2 bases and 7 bases respectively, with 18 bases between them. Germline assignment: CDR1 MDHEN and CDR2 SYDVKM.

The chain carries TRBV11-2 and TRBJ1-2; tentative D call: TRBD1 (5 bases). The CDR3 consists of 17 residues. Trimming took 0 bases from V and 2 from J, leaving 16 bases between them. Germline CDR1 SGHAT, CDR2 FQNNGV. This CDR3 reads CASSLDRVGTLNYGYTF. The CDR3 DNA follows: TGTGCCAGCAGCTTAGATCGTGTAGGGACCCTAAACTATGGCTACACCTTC.

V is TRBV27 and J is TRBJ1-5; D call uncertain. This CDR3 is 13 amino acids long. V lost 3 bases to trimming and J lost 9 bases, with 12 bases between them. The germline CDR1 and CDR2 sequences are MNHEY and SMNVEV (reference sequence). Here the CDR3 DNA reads TGTGCCAGCAGTTTCCAGGCCAGCCGGCCCCAGCATTTT. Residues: CASSFQASRPQHF.